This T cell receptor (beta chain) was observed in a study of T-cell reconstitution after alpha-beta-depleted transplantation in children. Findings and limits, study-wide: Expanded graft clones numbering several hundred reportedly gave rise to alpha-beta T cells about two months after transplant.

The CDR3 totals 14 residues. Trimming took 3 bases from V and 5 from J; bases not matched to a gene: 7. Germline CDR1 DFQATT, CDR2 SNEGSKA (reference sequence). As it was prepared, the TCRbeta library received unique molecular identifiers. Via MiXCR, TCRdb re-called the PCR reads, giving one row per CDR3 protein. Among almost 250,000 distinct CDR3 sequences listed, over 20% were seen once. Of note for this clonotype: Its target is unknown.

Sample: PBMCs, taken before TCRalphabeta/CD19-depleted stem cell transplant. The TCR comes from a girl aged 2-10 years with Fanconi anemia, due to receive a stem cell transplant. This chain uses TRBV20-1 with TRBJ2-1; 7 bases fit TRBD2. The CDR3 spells CSASRGVDNNEQFF. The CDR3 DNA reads TGCAGTGCTAGTCGGGGGGTCGATAACAATGAGCAGTTCTTC.